One and the same sample provided the 14 T cell receptor beta chains below, sequenced in a study of blood T cell repertoires in COVID-19. Assay: immunoSEQ multiplex PCR; the TCRdb copy retains only in-frame clones and omits some. The sample shows roughly 120,000 clones, approximately 87% of them seen only once. Sequencing used peripheral blood. These receptors all stem from a man aged 65 to 85 who had recovered from COVID-19.

The V and J genes are TRBV19 and TRBJ1-4, with D possibly matching TRBD1 (5 bases). Trimming took off 9 bases at V and 4 bases at J, with 15 bases between the two ends. The CDR3 is 14 amino acids. CDR1 is LNHDA, CDR2 SQIVND, per germline (reference sequence). The CDR3 DNA follows: TGTGCCAGCCGCGGGGCCCAAAATAATGAAAAACTGTTTTTT. Its translation: CASRGAQNNEKLFF. The full variable domain, with the rest looked up from reference TRBV19 and TRBJ1-4, is DGGITQSPKYLFRKEGQNVTLSCEQNLNHDAMYWYRQDPGQGLRLIYYSQIVNDFQKGDIAEGYSVSREKKESFPLTVTSAQKNPTAFYLCASRGAQNNEKLFFGSGTQLSVL.

This clone came up a few times. This chain connects TRBV14 to TRBJ2-5; 8 nucleotides agree with TRBD1. CDR1 is SGHDN and CDR2 is FVKESK in the germline V gene. With 3 bases clipped from V and 5 bases from J, the junction kept 8 bases outside the gene matches. CDR3 length: 15 amino acids. The CDR3 is CASSQGVTGVETQYF. The CDR3 DNA reads TGTGCCAGCAGCCAGGGAGTGACAGGGGTGGAGACCCAGTACTTC.

The J gene is TRBJ1-2, the V gene TRBV5-1; D is unresolved. Germline CDR1 SGHRS, CDR2 YFSETQ. CDR3 length: 12 amino acids. Trimming stripped 9 bases from V and 3 bases from J, with 12 bases between. Here the CDR3 DNA reads TGCGCCACCTCAGAGGGAGACTATGGCTACACCTTC. Translation gives CATSEGDYGYTF.

Only one count was recorded for this clone. The rearrangement joins TRBV29-1 to TRBJ1-1, with 7 bases identical to TRBD1. The junction had 7 bases not matched to a gene; V was cut back by 3 bases and J by 6 bases. CDR1 is SQVTM and CDR2 is ANQGSEA in the germline V gene. CDR3 length equals 13 residues. The CDR3 here is CSVDRTGGSEAFF. In DNA, the CDR3 is TGCAGCGTTGACCGGACAGGAGGTTCTGAAGCTTTCTTT.

The chain joins TRBV5-1 to TRBJ2-4; TRBD2 matches 8 bases. The germline gives CDR1 SGHRS, CDR2 YFSETQ. V trimming: 2 bases; J trimming: 1 base; junction bases outside the gene matches: 2. The CDR3 covers 15 residues. CDR3 amino acids: CASSFGGRAKNIQYF. The CDR3, as DNA: TGCGCCAGCAGCTTCGGCGGGAGGGCCAAAAACATTCAGTACTTC. The full variable domain, its missing parts supplied by reference TRBV5-1 and TRBJ2-4, is KAGVTQTPRYLIKTRGQQVTLSCSPISGHRSVSWYQQTPGQGLQFLFEYFSETQRNKGNFPGRFSGRQFSNSRSEMNVSTLELGDSALYLCASSFGGRAKNIQYFGAGTRLSVL.

The V and J genes are TRBV6-5 and TRBJ1-1; perhaps TRBD1 as D (5 bases). Germline V lookup: CDR1 MNHEY, CDR2 SVGAGI. Trimming shortened V by 5 bases and J by 4 bases, and 17 bases separated the two germline ends. This CDR3 region has 15 residues. CDR3 loop: CASSPRTDGATEAFF. As DNA, the CDR3 is TGTGCCAGCAGTCCCCGGACGGATGGGGCCACTGAAGCTTTCTTT.

The V and J genes are TRBV2 and TRBJ2-4, with TRBD2 as a possible D gene (5 bases). Trimming took off 1 base at V and 8 bases at J, with 18 bases between the two ends. This CDR3 is 16 amino acids long. Germline V lookup: CDR1 SNHLY, CDR2 FYNNEI. CDR3 sequence (DNA): TGTGCCAGCAGTGAAGAGAGGTGGGGTCCGCGGGACATTCAGTACTTC. Its translation is CASSEERWGPRDIQYF.

This chain links TRBV1 with TRBJ2-7; TRBD2 is the table's D call and was not checked against the DNA. TRBV1 is annotated as a pseudogene. The CDR3 has 11 residues. In DNA form, the CDR3 reads TGCACCAGCAGCCACTACTACGAGCAGTACTTC. Its translation: CTSSHYYEQYF.

The chain combines TRBV7-3 with TRBJ2-1; TRBD2 aligns across 13 bases. The CDR3 covers 16 residues. J gave up 6 bases and V 5 bases, and 7 bases lay outside the gene matches. Per the germline V gene, CDR1 is SGHTA and CDR2 is FQGTGA. The CDR3 loop is CASSPTLAGGGNEQFF. CDR3 bases: TGTGCCAGCAGCCCCACACTAGCGGGAGGGGGCAATGAGCAGTTCTTC.

In this sample, this clone turned up once. The rearrangement links TRBV28 to TRBJ1-2; TRBD1 agrees at 8 bases. J lost 4 bases, V lost 2 bases, and 6 bases had no gene match. Germline V gene data show CDR1 as MDHEN and CDR2 as SYDVKM. This CDR3 has 15 amino acids. This CDR3 is CASSLPDRGVYGYTF. The CDR3 DNA is TGTGCCAGCAGTTTACCCGACAGGGGTGTCTATGGCTACACCTTC.

The chain uses TRBV15 and TRBJ2-1; possible D gene TRBD2, 5 bases. Germline V gives CDR1 LNHNV, CDR2 YYDKDF (reference sequence). V lost 1 base and J 2 bases, leaving 15 bases between the germline ends. CDR3 length equals 17 residues. The CDR3 sequence is CATSRGRGVGPYNEQFF. The CDR3, as DNA: TGTGCCACCAGCAGAGGTCGGGGTGTCGGGCCCTACAATGAGCAGTTCTTC.

V is TRBV28 and J is TRBJ1-4; tentatively, D is TRBD1 (6 bases). CDR3 length: 15 amino acids. V lost 6 bases, J lost 4 bases, and 15 bases lay in between. Germline V gene data show CDR1 as MDHEN and CDR2 as SYDVKM. DNA for the CDR3: TGTGCCAGCAGGGCAGGGGCCCGCCGTAATGAAAAACTGTTTTTT. Translating gives CASRAGARRNEKLFF.

The J gene is TRBJ1-5, the V gene TRBV19, with TRBD1 identical over 10 bases. CDR3 length: 16 residues. J was trimmed by 2 bases and V by 7 bases; bases with no gene match: 8. The germline gives CDR1 LNHDA, CDR2 SQIVND (reference sequence). CDR3 DNA: TGTGCCAGTACCGACAGGGGGCGGGGGGGCAATCAGCCCCAGCATTTT. Protein sequence: CASTDRGRGGNQPQHF.

CDR3 protein: CASSLALQKETQYF. For the CDR3, the DNA is TGTGCCAGCAGCTTGGCCCTACAGAAAGAGACCCAGTACTTC. V usage is TRBV5-6 and J usage is TRBJ2-5; no clear D. V lost 0 bases and J lost 3, with 9 bases in between. Germline CDR1 reads SGHDT; CDR2 reads YYEEEE. CDR3 length equals 14 residues. The full variable domain, with the rest looked up from reference TRBV5-6 and TRBJ2-5, is DAGVTQSPTHLIKTRGQQVTLRCSPKSGHDTVSWYQQALGQGPQFIFQYYEEEERQRGNFPDRFSGHQFPNYSSELNVNALLLGDSALYLCASSLALQKETQYFGPGTRLLVL.